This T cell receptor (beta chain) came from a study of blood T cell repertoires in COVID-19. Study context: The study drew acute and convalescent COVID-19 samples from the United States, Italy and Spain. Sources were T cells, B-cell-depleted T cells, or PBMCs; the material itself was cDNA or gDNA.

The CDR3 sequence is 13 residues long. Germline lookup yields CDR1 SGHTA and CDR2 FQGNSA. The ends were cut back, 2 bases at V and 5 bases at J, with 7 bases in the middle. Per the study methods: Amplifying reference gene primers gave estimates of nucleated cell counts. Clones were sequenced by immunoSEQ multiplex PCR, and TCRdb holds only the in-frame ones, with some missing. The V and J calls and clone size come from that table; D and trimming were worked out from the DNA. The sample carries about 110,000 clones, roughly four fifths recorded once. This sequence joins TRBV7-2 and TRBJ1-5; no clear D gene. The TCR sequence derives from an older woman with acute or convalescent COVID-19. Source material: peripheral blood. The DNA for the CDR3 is TGTGCCAGCAGCTTATTGGTAGATCAGCCCCAGCATTTT. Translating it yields CASSLLVDQPQHF. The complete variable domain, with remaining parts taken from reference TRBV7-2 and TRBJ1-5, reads GAGVSQSPSNKVTEKGKDVELRCDPISGHTALYWYRQSLGQGLEFLIYFQGNSAPDKSGLPSDRFSAERTGGSVSTLTIQRTQQEDSAVYLCASSLLVDQPQHFGDGTRLSIL.